This paragraph covers one T cell receptor beta chain sequence. Produced via immunoSEQ multiplex PCR; TCRdb's table is partial and in-frame only. In the table there are roughly 2 million clones, around 95% of which are singletons. The data derive from a study of shared clonotypes between healthy human individuals. Study donors comprised healthy, HIV-negative adults devoid of recent acute infection or vaccination. Germline values: CDR1 SGHTA, CDR2 FQGNSA. Trimming cost V 5 bases and J 15 bases, with 11 bases left between them. The CDR3 has 11 amino acids. The receptor's source is a young man in good health. The specimen was naive CD4+ T cells sorted from blood. Specified subset: CD45RA+ positively selected. The chain carries TRBV7-2 and TRBJ1-6; no definite D call. The CDR3 DNA follows: TGTGCCAGCAGCGTAAACGGAGACCTCCACTTT. Amino acids: CASSVNGDLHF.